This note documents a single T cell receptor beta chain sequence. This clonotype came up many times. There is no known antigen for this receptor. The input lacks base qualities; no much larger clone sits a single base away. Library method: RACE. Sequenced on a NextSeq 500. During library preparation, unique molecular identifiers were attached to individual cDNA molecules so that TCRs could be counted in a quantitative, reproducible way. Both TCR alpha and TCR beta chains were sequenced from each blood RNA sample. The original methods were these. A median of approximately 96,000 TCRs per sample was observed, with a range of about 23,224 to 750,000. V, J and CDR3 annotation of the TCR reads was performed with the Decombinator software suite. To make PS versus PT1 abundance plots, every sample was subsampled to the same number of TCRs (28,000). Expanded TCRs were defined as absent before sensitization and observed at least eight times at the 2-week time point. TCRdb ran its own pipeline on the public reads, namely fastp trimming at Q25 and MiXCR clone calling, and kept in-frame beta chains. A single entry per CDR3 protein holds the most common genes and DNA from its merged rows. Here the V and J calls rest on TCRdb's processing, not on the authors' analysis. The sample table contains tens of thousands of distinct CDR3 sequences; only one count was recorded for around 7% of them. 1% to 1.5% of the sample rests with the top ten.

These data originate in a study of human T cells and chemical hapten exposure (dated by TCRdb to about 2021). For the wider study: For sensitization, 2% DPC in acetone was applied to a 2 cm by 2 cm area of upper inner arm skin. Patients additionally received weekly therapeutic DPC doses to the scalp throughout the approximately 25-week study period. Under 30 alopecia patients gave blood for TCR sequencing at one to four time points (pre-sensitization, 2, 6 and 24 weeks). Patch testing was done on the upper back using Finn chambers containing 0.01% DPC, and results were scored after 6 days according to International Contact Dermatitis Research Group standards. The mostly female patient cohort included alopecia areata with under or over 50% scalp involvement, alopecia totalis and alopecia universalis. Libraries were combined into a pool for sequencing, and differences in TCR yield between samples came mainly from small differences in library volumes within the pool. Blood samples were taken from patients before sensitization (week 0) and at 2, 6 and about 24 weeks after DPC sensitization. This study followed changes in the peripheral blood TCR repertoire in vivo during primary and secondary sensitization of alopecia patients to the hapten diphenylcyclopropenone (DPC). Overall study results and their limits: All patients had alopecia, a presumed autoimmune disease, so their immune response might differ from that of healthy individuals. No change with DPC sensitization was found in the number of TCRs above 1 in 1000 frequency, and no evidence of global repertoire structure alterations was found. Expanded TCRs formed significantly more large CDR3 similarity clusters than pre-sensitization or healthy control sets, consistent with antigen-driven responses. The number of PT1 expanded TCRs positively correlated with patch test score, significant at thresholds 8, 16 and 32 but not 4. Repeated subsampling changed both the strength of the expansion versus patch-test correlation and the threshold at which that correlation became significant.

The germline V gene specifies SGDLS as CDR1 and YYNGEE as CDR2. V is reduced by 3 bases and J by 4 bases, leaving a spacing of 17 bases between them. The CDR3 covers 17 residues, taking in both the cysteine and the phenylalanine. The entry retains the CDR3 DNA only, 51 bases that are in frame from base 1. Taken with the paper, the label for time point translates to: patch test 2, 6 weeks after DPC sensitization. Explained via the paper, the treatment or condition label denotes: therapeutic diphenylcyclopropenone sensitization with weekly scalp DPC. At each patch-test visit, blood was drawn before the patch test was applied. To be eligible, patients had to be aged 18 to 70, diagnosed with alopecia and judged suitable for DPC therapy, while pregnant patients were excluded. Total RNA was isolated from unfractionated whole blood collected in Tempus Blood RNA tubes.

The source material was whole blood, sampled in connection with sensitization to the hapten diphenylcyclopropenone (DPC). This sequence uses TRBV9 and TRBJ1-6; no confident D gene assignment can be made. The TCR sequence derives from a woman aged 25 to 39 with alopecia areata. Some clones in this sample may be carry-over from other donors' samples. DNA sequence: TGTGCCAGCAGCGGACCCGACGGGCAGATTTATAATTCACCCCTCCACTTT. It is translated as CASSGPDGQIYNSPLHF.